The T cell receptor (beta chain) described here comes from a study of blood T cell repertoires in COVID-19 (dated by TCRdb to about 2020). In the study overall: Samples from collaborators originated in the United States, Italy and Spain and spanned both the acute and convalescent phases of COVID-19. Samples were obtained from the ongoing ImmuneRACE study (first 160 participants) and from some 1,200 subjects provided by 6 global collaborators. The prospective study material was composed of cDNA or gDNA derived from T cells, B-cell-depleted T cells, or PBMCs. Subjects who had been exposed to COVID-19, were actively infected with it, or had recovered from it provided the deeply sampled blood TCRbeta repertoires that made up the dataset. Nearly every sample came with metadata listing a de-identified subject ID, COVID-19 status, age in years and sex. The repertoires were released in a freely available public database intended as a resource for research on the immune response to SARS-CoV-2. Where available, HLA class I and class II types were taken from metadata supplied by the sample provider and were not determined by assay-based typing.

The immunoSEQ Assay, a bias-controlled multiplex PCR, was used to amplify TCRbeta CDR3 regions from genomic DNA. As for how the authors treated the data: Within the assay, amplification of reference gene primers was used to estimate how many nucleated cells each sample contained. To quantify the absolute abundance of each unique TCRbeta CDR3 rearrangement, sequence reads were collapsed and filtered. Productive Simpson clonality was computed per sample as the square root of Simpson's diversity index over productive rearrangements. Imported from immuneACCESS, the table was reduced by TCRdb to in-frame sequences with V and J called. These copies leave out some clones; in studies compared against another copy, an unresolved V gene accounts for under half, and the cause of the remainder is not known. That table supplies the V and J calls and clone size; D and trimming were determined from the DNA. This sample lists around 95,000 clones; approximately 86% were detected once. The ten largest clones take up roughly 4.6% of the sample.

On the study overall, not on this receptor specifically: How much clinical and demographic metadata was included differed by source and by participant, and the metadata was provided uncurated.

Each collaborating institution followed its own protocols to collect whole blood in K2EDTA tubes. For TCRbeta analysis, collaborator samples were shipped as frozen whole blood, as isolated PBMCs, or as DNA extracted from either sample type. The junction carries 11 bases between V and J, which are trimmed by 0 bases and 2 bases respectively. From cysteine to phenylalanine, the CDR3 is 15 amino acids long. CDR3 DNA is the only sequence kept; it has 45 bases, read in frame from the first base. Via the germline V gene, CDR1 is LGHNA and CDR2 YNFKEQ. To note about this clone: The antigen it binds to is not known. Within one base of it there is no much larger clone, and no base qualities were kept.

The V and J segments used are TRBV4-2 and TRBJ2-7; the D gene cannot be resolved reliably. The sequence was collected from a human donor in a cohort sampled during active COVID-19. Sequencing was performed on peripheral blood. The sequence in DNA is TGTGCCAGCAGCCAAGACGAAGCAAAAGCCTACGAGCAGTACTTC. Translated, this gives CASSQDEAKAYEQYF.